This TCR beta chain was found in a study of cytomegalovirus exposure and HLA in healthy donors. Whole-study findings and limits: TCR beta chains associated with HLA were, in a later analysis, more clonally expanded than equally common others. Researchers had no immune exposure information except CMV serostatus available. Common viral pathogens seemed to be connected with several of the most significant clusters, according to a later analysis.

At sampling all donors were nominally healthy, likely with unrecorded immune exposures. Concerning this clone itself: Its antigen is currently unknown.

V gave up 4 bases and J gave up 7 bases, with 16 bases separating them. The CDR3 totals 14 residues. Germline lookup yields CDR1 SNHLY and CDR2 FYNNEI. The study ran its PCR with 60 Vbeta and 13 Jbeta primers. The repertoire was sequenced with immunoSEQ multiplex PCR; TCRdb's copy has only in-frame clones and lacks some. In the table there are a few hundred thousand clones, approximately 84% of which are singletons. This TCR came from a woman in her forties in good health and CMV-seropositive. Sequenced input: PBMCs. The V gene is TRBV2, the J gene TRBJ1-2; D uncertain. The CDR3 nucleotides read TGTGCCAGCAGTGTTGCGGATTACAAAGGTGGCTACACCTTC. This translates into CASSVADYKGGYTF.